Below, 14 T cell receptor beta chains from the same sample are listed, as sequenced in a study of blood T cell repertoires in COVID-19. Method: immunoSEQ multiplex PCR; TCRdb's copy keeps in-frame clones and lacks some. The table lists about 310,000 clones, about nine tenths of them singletons. Sequencing used peripheral blood. These receptor sequences come from a man younger than 35 with active or convalescent COVID-19.

The rearrangement uses TRBV7-2 and TRBJ2-2; 14 bases line up with TRBD2. This CDR3 spans 18 amino acids. J lost 5 bases, V lost 3 bases, and 8 bases had no gene match. Germline V gives CDR1 SGHTA, CDR2 FQGNSA. CDR3: CASSFGLAGGPKTGELFF. The CDR3 nucleotides read TGTGCCAGCAGCTTTGGACTAGCGGGGGGCCCTAAGACCGGGGAGCTGTTTTTT.

The chain couples TRBV11-2 to TRBJ2-1; the D is unclear. Germline V gene sequence: CDR1 SGHAT, CDR2 FQNNGV. This CDR3 contains 15 residues. Trimming removed 0 bases from V and 0 bases from J, with 6 bases in between. CDR3 coding DNA: TGTGCCAGCAGCTTAGAGGTCAGCTCCTACAATGAGCAGTTCTTC. It encodes CASSLEVSSYNEQFF.

This rearrangement joins TRBV5-1 to TRBJ1-1; TRBD1 might be the D (5 bases). Looked up from germline, CDR1 is SGHRS and CDR2 is YFSETQ. The V end lost 2 bases, the J end lost 1 base, and 12 bases lay between the germline ends. The CDR3 length is 15 residues. CDR3 nucleotides: TGCGCCAGCAGCTTTACAGGACACCCGAACACTGAAGCTTTCTTT. Amino acids: CASSFTGHPNTEAFF.

The CDR3 reads CASSGTGGHTEAFF. The CDR3 DNA is TGTGCCAGCAGCGGTACAGGGGGCCATACTGAAGCTTTCTTT. The J gene is TRBJ1-1, the V gene TRBV9, with 9 bases identical to TRBD1. With 3 bases clipped from V and 5 bases from J, the junction kept 5 bases outside the gene matches. CDR3 size: 14 residues. Germline values: CDR1 SGDLS, CDR2 YYNGEE.

This clone has a single count. The genes are TRBV10-2 and TRBJ2-1, with 7 bases identical to TRBD2. The CDR3 is 13 amino acids. Germline-derived CDR1 and CDR2 are WSHSY and SAAADI. The J segment lost 8 bases and the V segment lost 0 bases, leaving 1 base of the junction unmatched. The CDR3 DNA is TGCGCCAGCAGTGAGTCTAGCGGGTATGAGCAGTTCTTC. This sequence encodes CASSESSGYEQFF.

V is TRBV7-6 and J is TRBJ2-3, with a tentative D call TRBD2 (5 bases). Germline V gene data show CDR1 as SGHVS and CDR2 as FNYEAQ. This CDR3 comprises 15 residues. The ends were cut back, 4 bases at V and 2 bases at J, with 13 bases in the middle. The CDR3 spells CASSSPGIHTDTQYF. The CDR3 DNA follows: TGTGCCAGCAGCTCGCCCGGGATCCACACAGATACGCAGTATTTT.

The chain couples TRBV6-4 to TRBJ2-3, with D possibly being TRBD2 (7 bases). The germline V gene has CDR1 MRHNA and CDR2 SNTAGT. The V end lost 5 bases, the J end lost 2 bases, and 17 bases lay between the germline ends. CDR3 size: 16 residues. The CDR3 reads CASSFVSGGNTDTQYF. As DNA, the CDR3 is TGTGCCAGCAGTTTCGTCTCGGGGGGCAACACAGATACGCAGTATTTT.

In regard to this clone: Other DNA sequences in this specimen translate into the identical CDR3. The chain recombines TRBV7-6 with TRBJ2-1; D might be TRBD2 (5 bases). Trimming took off 3 bases at V and 0 bases at J, with 9 bases between the two ends. The length of the CDR3 is 15 residues. Germline loops: CDR1 SGHVS, CDR2 FNYEAQ. In DNA, the CDR3 is TGTGCCAGCAGCTTCCGGGATAACTCCTACAATGAGCAGTTCTTC. It codes for CASSFRDNSYNEQFF.

V and J are TRBV12-5 and TRBJ1-1, with D perhaps matching TRBD1 (5 bases). The CDR3 is made up of 14 amino acids. Trimming removed 3 bases at V and 5 bases at J, with 13 bases between. The germline V gene encodes CDR1 LGHNT and CDR2 FRNRAP. In DNA, the CDR3 is TGTGCTAGTGGTTTCGGCCAGGGAAGTACTGAAGCTTTCTTT. Its protein is CASGFGQGSTEAFF.

The CDR3 DNA reads TGTGCCAGCAGCCGGGAGAACACCGGGGAGCTGTTTTTT. It translates to CASSRENTGELFF. V and J are TRBV7-9 and TRBJ2-2, with D maybe TRBD2 (5 bases). V dropped 5 bases and J dropped 1 base, with 5 bases sitting between them. The CDR3 totals 13 residues. Per germline, CDR1 SEHNR and CDR2 FQNEAQ (reference sequence).

V and J are TRBV5-1 and TRBJ2-1; D uncertain. There are 15 residues in the CDR3. Germline V gene sequence: CDR1 SGHRS, CDR2 YFSETQ. Trimming stripped 1 base from V and 0 bases from J, with 8 bases between. CDR3 sequence reads: CASSLQAYSYNEQFF. The CDR3 DNA reads TGCGCCAGCAGCTTGCAGGCGTACTCCTACAATGAGCAGTTCTTC.

As regards this clone: A junction boundary mismatches the germline segment, possibly from a read error. The chain links TRBV2 to TRBJ2-5; TRBD1 is a possible D gene (5 bases). This CDR3 region has 13 residues. Germline-derived CDR1 and CDR2 are SNHLY and FYNNEI. The CDR3 spells CASRFRVAETQYF. Here the CDR3 DNA reads TGTGCGAGCAGGTTCAGGGTGGCAGAGACCCAGTACTTC.

The chain combines TRBV5-1 with TRBJ2-1; TRBD2 agrees at 12 bases. Unmatched junction bases numbered 3, after V lost 3 bases and J lost 5 bases. The germline CDR1 and CDR2 sequences are SGHRS and YFSETQ. The CDR3 is made up of 15 amino acids. CDR3 in amino acids: CASSWTSGTNNEQFF. The CDR3 DNA reads TGCGCCAGCAGCTGGACTAGCGGGACTAACAATGAGCAGTTCTTC. Full variable domain (remainder filled in from reference TRBV5-1 and TRBJ2-1): KAGVTQTPRYLIKTRGQQVTLSCSPISGHRSVSWYQQTPGQGLQFLFEYFSETQRNKGNFPGRFSGRQFSNSRSEMNVSTLELGDSALYLCASSWTSGTNNEQFFGPGTRLTVL.

Comment on this clone: Other nucleotide sequences from this sample produce the same CDR3. The genes are TRBV5-1 and TRBJ1-6; the match to TRBD1 covers 8 bases. The CDR3 sequence is 15 residues long. Germline-derived CDR1 and CDR2 are SGHRS and YFSETQ. Germline trimming cut 0 bases from V and 6 bases from J; bases unmatched to any gene: 2. CDR3 bases: TGCGCCAGCAGCTTGGAAGACAGGGGTAATTCACCCCTCCACTTT. Amino acid sequence: CASSLEDRGNSPLHF.